These 11 T cell receptor beta chains were all obtained from the same sample, sequenced in a study of blood T cell repertoires in COVID-19. Produced via immunoSEQ multiplex PCR; TCRdb's table is partial and in-frame only. The profile shows 270,000 or so clones, over 85% of them singletons. Sequenced input: peripheral blood. These receptors were obtained from a woman in her 30s with COVID-19, enrolled during active disease.

The rearrangement uses TRBV5-1 and TRBJ2-7, with D maybe TRBD2 (5 bases). The germline gives CDR1 SGHRS, CDR2 YFSETQ. V shed 0 bases and J shed 3 bases, with 16 bases lying between them. CDR3 size: 16 residues. CDR3 sequence reads: CASSLARPSGGYEQYF. The CDR3 bases are TGCGCCAGCAGCTTGGCAAGACCTTCCGGAGGCTACGAGCAGTACTTC.

The chain recombines TRBV15 with TRBJ1-2; 8 positions match TRBD1. Trimming removed 5 bases from V and 6 bases from J; junction bases left unmatched: 11. The germline gives CDR1 LNHNV, CDR2 YYDKDF (reference sequence). This CDR3 contains 15 residues. For the CDR3, the DNA is TGTGCCACCAGCGGAAGGGGGACAGGTCTTGATGGCTACACCTTC. Its translation: CATSGRGTGLDGYTF.

This clone occurred a few times. In nucleotides, the CDR3 is TGTGCCAGCAGCCAACACCGGGACAAAAAACTGTTTTTT. The encoded protein is CASSQHRDKKLFF. The V and J genes are TRBV3-1 (or the pseudogene TRBV3-2) and TRBJ1-4; possibly TRBD1 for D (6 bases). The V gene's germline CDR1 is LGHDT and CDR2 YNNKEL (reference sequence). V was shortened by 2 bases and J by 9 bases, with 10 bases between the two germline ends. This CDR3 spans 13 amino acids.

The chain joins TRBV2 to TRBJ1-4; perhaps TRBD1 as D (5 bases). Germline CDR1 is SNHLY and CDR2 is FYNNEI. The CDR3 loop spans 14 amino acids. V was pared by 5 bases and J by 7 bases, with 14 bases between. The CDR3 DNA reads TGTGCCAGCAGTTCTAGGCAGGGTAGTGAAAAACTGTTTTTT. It specifies CASSSRQGSEKLFF.

The rearrangement uses TRBV5-1 and TRBJ2-1; TRBD2 is a possible D gene (6 bases). The V and J ends lost 0 bases and 4 bases respectively, with 14 bases between them. Per the germline V gene, CDR1 is SGHRS and CDR2 is YFSETQ. This CDR3 region has 16 residues. CDR3 in amino acids: CASSLALPGGYNEQFF. The CDR3 DNA is TGCGCCAGCAGCTTGGCCCTACCCGGGGGTTACAATGAGCAGTTCTTC.

This rearrangement joins TRBV18 to TRBJ1-4; possibly TRBD1 for D (5 bases). The ends were cut back, 5 bases at V and 3 bases at J, with 16 bases in the middle. This CDR3 has 16 amino acids. Germline CDR1 and CDR2: KGHSH and LQKENI. As DNA, the CDR3 is TGTGCCAGCTCAAGGGGAATTTCTACGGCTAATGAAAAACTGTTTTTT. Its protein is CASSRGISTANEKLFF.

This clone was seen only a few times. The sample contains more than one DNA sequence encoding this CDR3. The V and J genes are TRBV12-3 or TRBV12-4 and TRBJ2-2; no clear D gene. This CDR3 spans 12 amino acids. Between the trimmed V and J ends, which lost 3 bases and 8 bases, there was a span of 7 bases. The CDR3 spells CASSFSAGELFF. CDR3 nucleotides: TGTGCCAGCAGTTTTTCCGCGGGGGAGCTGTTTTTT.

The gene calls are TRBV28 and TRBJ1-3, with 8 bases fitting TRBD1. CDR1 and CDR2 (germline): MDHEN, SYDVKM. The CDR3 totals 14 residues. V lost 4 bases to trimming and J lost 4 bases; unmatched junction nucleotides: 3. The CDR3 is CASSSQGAGNTIYF. CDR3 in DNA: TGTGCCAGCAGTTCCCAGGGGGCCGGAAACACCATATATTTT.

V and J are TRBV25-1 and TRBJ1-1; D remains unclear. CDR3 length equals 15 residues. Trimming removed 3 bases at V and 3 bases at J, with 14 bases between. Germline V gives CDR1 MGHDK, CDR2 SYGVNS. The DNA for the CDR3 is TGTGCCAGCAGTGACCCCCGACTTGGCGACACTGAAGCTTTCTTT. This translates into CASSDPRLGDTEAFF.

The chain uses TRBV2 and TRBJ2-3, with 12 nucleotides matching TRBD2. The germline V gene has CDR1 SNHLY and CDR2 FYNNEI. J was trimmed by 2 bases and V by 8 bases; bases with no gene match: 17. The CDR3 runs 19 residues. The CDR3 region is CASGSTSGGHLQFTDTQYF. CDR3 coding DNA: TGTGCCAGCGGCTCGACTAGCGGGGGACACCTTCAATTCACAGATACGCAGTATTTT.

The chain links TRBV6-6 to TRBJ2-5; 7 bases agree with TRBD2. The trim removed 8 bases at V and 5 bases at J, leaving 8 bases unmatched. The CDR3 runs 13 residues. Looked up from germline, CDR1 is MNHNY and CDR2 is SVGAGI (reference sequence). DNA of the CDR3: TGTGCCAGCTTCAGCGGGGCCAGGGAGACCCAGTACTTC. Protein: CASFSGARETQYF.